This T cell receptor beta chain was profiled in a study of vaccination effects on CD4 cells after COVID-19. ViraFEST used viral peptide pools to expand antigen-specific CD4+ T cells before sequencing. Subsequent to about 10 days of culture, CD4+ T cells were isolated. Participants were vaccinated with two doses of either the BNT162b2 or mRNA-1273 vaccine. Wells containing 1.5 million to 2.5 million PBMC each were cultured with 10 IU/ml IL-2 and about 9.6 ug/ml peptides. Details on this clone: As yet, its antigen is unknown.

Measured with immunoSEQ multiplex PCR; TCRdb has only the in-frame clones, and not every one. The sample lists around 26,000 clones, 69% occurring once. The sequence came from a human donor who received a COVID-19 vaccine. This material consisted of CD4+ T cells from PBMCs cultured with SARS-CoV-2 spike peptides, taken after COVID-19 vaccination.

This CDR3 is CASSPGLVTDTQYF. CDR3 nucleotides: TGTGCCAGCAGCCCCGGACTGGTCACAGATACGCAGTATTTT. This chain links TRBV7-9 with TRBJ2-3; maybe TRBD2 (5 bases). Germline V CDR1 and CDR2: SEHNR, FQNEAQ (reference sequence). The V gene lost 5 bases and the J gene lost 2 bases, with 11 bases spanning the gap. This CDR3 region has 14 residues. The full variable domain, its missing parts supplied by reference TRBV7-9 and TRBJ2-3, is DTGVSQNPRHKITKRGQNVTFRCDPISEHNRLYWYRQTLGQGPEFLTYFQNEAQLEKSRLLSDRFSAERPKGSFSTLEIQRTEQGDSAMYLCASSPGLVTDTQYFGPGTRLTVL.